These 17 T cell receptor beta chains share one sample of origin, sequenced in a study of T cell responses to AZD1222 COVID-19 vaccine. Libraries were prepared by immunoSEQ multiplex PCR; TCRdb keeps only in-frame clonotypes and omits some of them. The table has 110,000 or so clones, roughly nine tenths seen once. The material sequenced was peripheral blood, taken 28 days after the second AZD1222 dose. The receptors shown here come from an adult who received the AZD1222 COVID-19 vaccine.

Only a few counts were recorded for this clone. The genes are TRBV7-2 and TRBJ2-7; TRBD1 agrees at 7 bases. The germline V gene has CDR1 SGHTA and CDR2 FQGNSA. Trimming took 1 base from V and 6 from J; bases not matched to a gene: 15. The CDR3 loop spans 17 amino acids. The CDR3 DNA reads TGTGCCAGCAGCTTAGGGGGTGCCGGGACAGCTGGGAGCGAGCAGTACTTC. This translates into CASSLGGAGTAGSEQYF.

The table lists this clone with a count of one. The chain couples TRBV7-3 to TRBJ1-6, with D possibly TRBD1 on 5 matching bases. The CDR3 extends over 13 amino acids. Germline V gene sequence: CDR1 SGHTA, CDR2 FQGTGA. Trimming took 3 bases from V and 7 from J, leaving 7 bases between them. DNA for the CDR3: TGTGCCAGCAGCTTTACAGGAAATTCACCCCTCCACTTT. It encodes CASSFTGNSPLHF.

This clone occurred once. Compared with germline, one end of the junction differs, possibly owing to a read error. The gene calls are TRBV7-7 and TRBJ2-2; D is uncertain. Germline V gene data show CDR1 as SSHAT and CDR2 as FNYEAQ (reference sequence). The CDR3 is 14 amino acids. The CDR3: CASSPHLGTGELFF. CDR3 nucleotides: TGTGCTAGCAGCCCTCACTTAGGCACCGGGGAGCTGTTTTTT.

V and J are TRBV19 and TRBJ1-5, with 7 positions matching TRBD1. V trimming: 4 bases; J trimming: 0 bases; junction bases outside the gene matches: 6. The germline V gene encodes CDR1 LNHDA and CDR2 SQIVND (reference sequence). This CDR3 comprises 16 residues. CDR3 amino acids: CASSTLTGVSNQPQHF. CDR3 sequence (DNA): TGTGCCAGTAGTACACTAACAGGGGTTAGCAATCAGCCCCAGCATTTT.

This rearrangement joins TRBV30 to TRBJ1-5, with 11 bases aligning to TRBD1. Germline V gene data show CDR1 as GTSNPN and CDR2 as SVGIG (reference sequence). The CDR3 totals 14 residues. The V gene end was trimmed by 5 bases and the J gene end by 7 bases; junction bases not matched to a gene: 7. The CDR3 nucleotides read TGTGCCTGGGGGACAGGGGGAGGTGGACAGCCCCAGCATTTT. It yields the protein CAWGTGGGGQPQHF. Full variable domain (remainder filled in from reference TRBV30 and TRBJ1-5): SQTIHQWPATLVQPVGSPLSLECTVEGTSNPNLYWYRQAAGRGLQLLFYSVGIGQISSEVPQNLSASRPQDRQFILSSKKLLLSDSGFYLCAWGTGGGGQPQHFGDGTRLSIL.

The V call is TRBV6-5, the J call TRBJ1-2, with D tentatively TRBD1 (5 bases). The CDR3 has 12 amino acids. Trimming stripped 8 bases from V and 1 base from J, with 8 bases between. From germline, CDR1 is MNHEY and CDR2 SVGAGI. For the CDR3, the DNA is TGTGCCAGCGCCAGGGATAACTATGGCTACACCTTC. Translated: CASARDNYGYTF.

The CDR3 nucleotides are TGTGCCAGCAGTCGGGGACTAGCGGGGTCTGAGCAGTTCTTC. It yields the protein CASSRGLAGSEQFF. This chain links TRBV6-5 with TRBJ2-1; 13 nucleotides match TRBD2. This CDR3 region has 14 residues. V shed 5 bases and J 9 bases; nucleotides not matched to a gene: 4. The germline CDR1 and CDR2 sequences are MNHEY and SVGAGI.

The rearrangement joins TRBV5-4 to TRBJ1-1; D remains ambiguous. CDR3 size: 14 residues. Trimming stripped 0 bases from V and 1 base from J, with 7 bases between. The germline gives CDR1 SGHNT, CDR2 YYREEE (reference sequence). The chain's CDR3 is CASSLAASNTEAFF. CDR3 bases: TGTGCCAGCAGCTTGGCCGCATCGAACACTGAAGCTTTCTTT.

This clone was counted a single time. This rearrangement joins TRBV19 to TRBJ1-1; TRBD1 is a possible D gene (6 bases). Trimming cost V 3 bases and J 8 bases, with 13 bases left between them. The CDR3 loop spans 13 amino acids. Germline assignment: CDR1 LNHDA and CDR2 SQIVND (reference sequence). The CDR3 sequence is CASSIRGGLEAFF. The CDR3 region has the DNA TGTGCCAGTAGTATTCGAGGGGGATTAGAAGCTTTCTTT.

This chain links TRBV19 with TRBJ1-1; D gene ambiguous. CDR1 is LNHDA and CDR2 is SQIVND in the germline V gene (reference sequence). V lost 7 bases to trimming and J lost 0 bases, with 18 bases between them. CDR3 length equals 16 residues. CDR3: CASNTDLGGMNTEAFF. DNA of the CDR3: TGTGCCAGTAACACAGATCTGGGTGGCATGAACACTGAAGCTTTCTTT. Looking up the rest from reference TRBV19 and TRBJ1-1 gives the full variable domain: DGGITQSPKYLFRKEGQNVTLSCEQNLNHDAMYWYRQDPGQGLRLIYYSQIVNDFQKGDIAEGYSVSREKKESFPLTVTSAQKNPTAFYLCASNTDLGGMNTEAFFGQGTRLTVV.

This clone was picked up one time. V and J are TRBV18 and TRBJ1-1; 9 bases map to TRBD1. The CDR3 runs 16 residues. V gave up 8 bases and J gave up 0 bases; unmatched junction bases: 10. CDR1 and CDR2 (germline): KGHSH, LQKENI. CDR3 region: CASHGTGRLVNTEAFF. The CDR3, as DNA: TGTGCCAGCCACGGGACAGGGAGATTGGTGAACACTGAAGCTTTCTTT. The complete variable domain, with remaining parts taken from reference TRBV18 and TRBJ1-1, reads NAGVMQNPRHLVRRRGQEARLRCSPMKGHSHVYWYRQLPEEGLKFMVYLQKENIIDESGMPKERFSAEFPKEGPSILRIQQVVRGDSAAYFCASHGTGRLVNTEAFFGQGTRLTVV.

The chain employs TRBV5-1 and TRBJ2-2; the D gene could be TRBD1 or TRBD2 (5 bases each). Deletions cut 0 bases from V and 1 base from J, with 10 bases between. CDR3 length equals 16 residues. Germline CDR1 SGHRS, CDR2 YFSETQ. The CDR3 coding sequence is TGCGCCAGCAGCTTGGGCGAGGGGATGAACACCGGGGAGCTGTTTTTT. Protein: CASSLGEGMNTGELFF.

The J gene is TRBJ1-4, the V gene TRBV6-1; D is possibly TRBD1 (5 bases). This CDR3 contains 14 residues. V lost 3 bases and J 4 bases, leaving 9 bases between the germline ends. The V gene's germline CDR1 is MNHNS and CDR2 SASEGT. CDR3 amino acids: CASSEGRGNEKLFF. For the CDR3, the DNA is TGTGCCAGCAGTGAGGGACGGGGTAATGAAAAACTGTTTTTT.

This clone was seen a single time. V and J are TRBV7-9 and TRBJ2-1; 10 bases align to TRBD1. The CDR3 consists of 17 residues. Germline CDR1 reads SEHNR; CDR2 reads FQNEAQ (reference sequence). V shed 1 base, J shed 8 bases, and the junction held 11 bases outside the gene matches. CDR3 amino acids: CASSLDGWDRGTDEQFF. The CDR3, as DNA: TGTGCCAGCAGCTTAGATGGGTGGGACAGGGGTACCGATGAGCAGTTCTTC. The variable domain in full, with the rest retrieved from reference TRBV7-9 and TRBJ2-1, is DTGVSQNPRHKITKRGQNVTFRCDPISEHNRLYWYRQTLGQGPEFLTYFQNEAQLEKSRLLSDRFSAERPKGSFSTLEIQRTEQGDSAMYLCASSLDGWDRGTDEQFFGPGTRLTVL.

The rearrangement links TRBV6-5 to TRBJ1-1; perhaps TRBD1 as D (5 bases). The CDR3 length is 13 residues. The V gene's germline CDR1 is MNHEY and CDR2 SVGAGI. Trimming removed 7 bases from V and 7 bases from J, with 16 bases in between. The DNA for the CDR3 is TGTGCCAGCACCGCGGGGGACGCGAGTGAAGCTTTCTTT. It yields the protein CASTAGDASEAFF.

The CDR3 nucleotides read TGTGCCAGCAGTTCACGGACAGGGGGAAACACCGGGGAGCTGTTTTTT. It encodes CASSSRTGGNTGELFF. V gene TRBV6-5 combines with J gene TRBJ2-2; the match to TRBD1 covers 10 bases. J gave up 2 bases and V 4 bases, and 4 bases lay outside the gene matches. Germline CDR1 reads MNHEY; CDR2 reads SVGAGI. The CDR3 extends over 16 amino acids.

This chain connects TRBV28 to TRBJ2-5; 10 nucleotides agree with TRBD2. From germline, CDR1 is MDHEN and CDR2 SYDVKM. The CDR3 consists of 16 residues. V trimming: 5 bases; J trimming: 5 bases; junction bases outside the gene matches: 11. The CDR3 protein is CASSLTVAGGPETQYF. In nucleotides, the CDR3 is TGTGCCAGCAGTCTAACTGTAGCGGGGGGCCCTGAGACCCAGTACTTC.